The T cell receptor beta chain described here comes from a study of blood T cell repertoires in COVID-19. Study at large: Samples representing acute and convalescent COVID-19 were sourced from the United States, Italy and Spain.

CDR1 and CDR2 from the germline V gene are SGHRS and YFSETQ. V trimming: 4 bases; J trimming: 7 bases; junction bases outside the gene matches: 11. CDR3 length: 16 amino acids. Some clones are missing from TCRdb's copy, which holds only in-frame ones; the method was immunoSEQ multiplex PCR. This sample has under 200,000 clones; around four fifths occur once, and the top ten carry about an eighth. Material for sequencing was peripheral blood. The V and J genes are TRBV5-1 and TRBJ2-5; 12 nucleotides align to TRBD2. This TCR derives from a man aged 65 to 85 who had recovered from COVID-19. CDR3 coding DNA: TGCGCCAGCAGCGGGACTAGCGGGCGTGGCGCAGGGACCCAGTACTTC. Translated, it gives CASSGTSGRGAGTQYF.